Listed here are 4 T cell receptor beta chains from one sample, sequenced in a study of a mutant IDH1 vaccine in newly diagnosed glioma. No antigen has been identified for these receptors. The table came from immunoSEQ multiplex PCR; TCRdb's copy has only in-frame clones and leaves some out. The sample carries about 83,000 clones, roughly 77% recorded once. This sample's time point: week 47, end of study. Each dose delivered 300 ug of mutant IDH1 20-mer peptide subcutaneously with imiquimod. Sequencing was performed on PBMCs, taken from a glioma patient whose treatment included an IDH1 peptide vaccine. The receptors here all came from a middle-aged man with glioma.

The rearrangement links TRBV9 to TRBJ2-7; TRBD2 aligns across 14 bases. CDR1 SGDLS and CDR2 YYNGEE come from the germline V gene. V shed 4 bases, J shed 2 bases, and the junction held 2 bases outside the gene matches. The CDR3 is 15 amino acids. In DNA, the CDR3 is TGTGCCAGCAGCCAGGGACTAGCGGGAGCCTACGAGCAGTACTTC. Translated, it gives CASSQGLAGAYEQYF.

The chain uses TRBV7-6 and TRBJ2-1, with 16 bases matching TRBD2. Germline V CDR1 and CDR2: SGHVS, FNYEAQ. CDR3 length: 16 amino acids. V gave up 3 bases and J gave up 7 bases; unmatched junction bases: 3. The CDR3 spells CASSLGLAGGFNEQFF. In DNA form, the CDR3 reads TGTGCCAGCAGCTTGGGACTAGCGGGAGGGTTTAATGAGCAGTTCTTC.

The chain employs TRBV13 and TRBJ1-4, with D perhaps matching TRBD1 (6 bases). Germline CDR1 is PRHDT and CDR2 is FYEKMQ (reference sequence). The CDR3 is 17 amino acids. With 3 bases removed from V and 0 bases from J, the gap between germline ends came to 14 bases. The CDR3 reads CASSFLNRVATNEKLFF. In DNA, the CDR3 is TGTGCCAGCAGCTTCCTAAACAGGGTTGCAACTAATGAAAAACTGTTTTTT. Based on the CDR3 plus reference TRBV13 and TRBJ1-4, the full variable domain is AAGVIQSPRHLIKEKRETATLKCYPIPRHDTVYWYQQGPGQDPQFLISFYEKMQSDKGSIPDRFSAQQFSDYHSELNMSSLELGDSALYFCASSFLNRVATNEKLFFGSGTQLSVL.

The chain carries TRBV6-1 and TRBJ1-1; perhaps TRBD1 as D (6 bases). The V and J ends lost 5 bases and 4 bases respectively, with 11 bases between them. Germline V gene lookup returns CDR1 MNHNS and CDR2 SASEGT. CDR3 length: 13 amino acids. The CDR3 loop is CASSIGGTTEAFF. The CDR3 coding sequence is TGTGCCAGCAGTATAGGGGGGACCACTGAAGCTTTCTTT.